This entry describes one T cell receptor (beta chain). Germline V lookup: CDR1 LNHDA, CDR2 SQIVND (reference sequence). Trimming stripped 6 bases from V and 2 bases from J, with 11 bases between. The CDR3 covers 15 residues. The protocol was immunoSEQ multiplex PCR, while the TCRdb copy is restricted to in-frame clones and leaves out a portion. The sample contains 95,000 to 120,000 clones, 70% to 85% of which appear only once. The source of the sample is a study of blood T cell repertoires in COVID-19. Study overall: The samples span acute and convalescent COVID-19 from the United States, Italy and Spain.

The sequencing sample was made of peripheral blood. J is TRBJ1-6 and V is TRBV19, with D possibly matching TRBD1 (6 bases). This receptor was obtained from a woman between 40 and 50 years old with acute or convalescent COVID-19. The CDR3 DNA reads TGTGCCAGTAGCGCGGGGGGCACCTATAATTCACCCCTCCACTTT. Its translation: CASSAGGTYNSPLHF.